Described below is a single T cell receptor (beta chain) sequence and its context. Source study methods: Estimation of nucleated cell counts relied on the amplification of reference gene primers. TCRdb's table, derived via immunoSEQ multiplex PCR, lists solely in-frame clones and lacks some. D and trimming were read from the DNA, whereas the V and J calls and clone size are those reported in that table. The data contain approximately 56,000 clones, under 90% of them singletons. The sample is drawn from a study of blood T cell repertoires in COVID-19. The wider study: Acute and convalescent COVID-19 samples came from the United States, Italy and Spain. From T cells, B-cell-depleted T cells, or PBMCs came the material, which was cDNA or gDNA.

Germline V gene lookup returns CDR1 MGHRA and CDR2 YSYEKL. Trimming removed 4 bases from V and 4 bases from J, with 10 bases in between. The CDR3 is made up of 14 amino acids. Material: peripheral blood. The sequence was obtained from an elderly woman with acute or convalescent COVID-19. The V and J genes are TRBV4-1 and TRBJ1-4; tentative D call: TRBD1 (6 bases). CDR3: CASSRQEFNEKLFF. Here the CDR3 DNA reads TGCGCCAGCAGCCGACAGGAGTTTAATGAAAAACTGTTTTTT.